Below, one T cell receptor beta chain is given with its context. The data originate from a study of blood T cell repertoires in COVID-19. Looking at the study overall: Acute and convalescent COVID-19 samples came from the United States, Italy and Spain. In each case, the material was cDNA or gDNA derived from T cells, B-cell-depleted T cells, or PBMCs.

Under the authors' procedure: Amplification of reference gene primers was used by the study to estimate nucleated cell counts. TCRdb keeps only in-frame clones here, not all; method: immunoSEQ multiplex PCR. That table supplies the V and J calls and clone size; D and trimming were determined from the DNA. This sample has about 170,000 clones; approximately 82% occur once, and the top ten carry about 10%. CDR1 is WSHSY, CDR2 SAAADI, per germline. There are 12 residues in the CDR3. Trimming cost V 0 bases and J 4 bases, with 3 bases left between them. This sequence joins TRBV10-2 and TRBJ1-2; D is ambiguous. Sequenced input: peripheral blood. This sequence was found in a woman over 75 with active or convalescent COVID-19. Here the CDR3 DNA reads TGCGCCAGCAGTGAGTCGGCCTATGGCTACACCTTC. Translating it yields CASSESAYGYTF.